This T cell receptor (beta chain) was captured in a study of T cell responses to AZD1222 COVID-19 vaccine. Findings and limits, study-wide: AZD1222 recipients seropositive at baseline numbered only six. Samples come after the peak T cell response, not at day 14.

The CDR3 totals 16 residues. Germline V gives CDR1 LGHDT, CDR2 YNNKEL (reference sequence). With regard to this clone: Its target is not known. At one end, the junction sequence differs from germline, possibly due to a read error.

Method: immunoSEQ multiplex PCR; TCRdb's copy keeps in-frame clones and lacks some. The repertoire holds roughly 93,000 clones, with about nine tenths as singletons. This clonotype was sampled from an adult in good health. The source material was peripheral blood, sampled on day 0 of AZD1222 vaccination. The chain links TRBV3-1 (or the pseudogene TRBV3-2) to TRBJ1-3; D unclear. The CDR3 reads CASSEDNFHSGNTIYF. The DNA of the CDR3 is TGTGCCAGCAGCGAAGACAACTTCCACTCTGGAAACACCATATATTTT.